This passage covers 21 T cell receptor beta chains from one sample sequenced in a study of Graves' ophthalmopathy and Graves' hyperthyroidism listed by TCRdb under 2018. Sequencer: Illumina HiSeq 2000. For repertoire sequencing, TCR beta CDR3 regions were amplified from RNA transcripts. The first round was an RT-PCR using HTBI primers with the Qiagen OneStep RT-PCR kit, and this first round was followed by a second-round multiplex PCR, then size selection and purification. TCRdb trimmed public reads at Q25 via fastp, called clones via MiXCR and kept in-frame beta chains. Each CDR3 protein appears once, grouped with its most common genes and DNA. For this sample there are 650,000 to 800,000 distinct CDR3 sequences; about 38% appear just once. Together, the top ten hold more than 2.5% of the sample. The sequencing sample was made of peripheral blood. These receptors came from an adult man with Graves' ophthalmopathy.

As for this clonotype: In this CDR3 the conserved last residue, phenylalanine or tryptophan, is missing, so a read error is likely. The chain recombines TRBV7-3 with TRBJ2-7; perhaps TRBD2 as D (5 bases). This CDR3 contains 17 residues. The V end lost 5 bases, the J end lost 2 bases, and 22 bases lay between the germline ends. Germline V gene data show CDR1 as SGHTA and CDR2 as FQGTGA. The CDR3 DNA follows: TGTGCCAGCAGCCAGAACCCGACACGGACTGGAGCCTACGAGCAGTACCTC. Translation: CASSQNPTRTGAYEQYL.

In its sample, this clonotype was seen a few times. The V and J genes are TRBV5-1 and TRBJ2-6; tentatively, D is TRBD1 (5 bases). CDR3 length: 19 amino acids. CDR1 is SGHRS and CDR2 is YFSETQ in the germline V gene. V shed 1 base and J shed 0 bases, with 17 bases lying between them. This CDR3 is CASSLKSATEFSGANVLTF. CDR3 sequence (DNA): TGCGCCAGCAGCTTGAAGTCCGCGACAGAGTTCTCTGGGGCCAACGTCCTGACTTTC. Using reference TRBV5-1 and TRBJ2-6 for the parts outside the CDR3, the full variable domain is KAGVTQTPRYLIKTRGQQVTLSCSPISGHRSVSWYQQTPGQGLQFLFEYFSETQRNKGNFPGRFSGRQFSNSRSEMNVSTLELGDSALYLCASSLKSATEFSGANVLTFGAGSRLTVL.

CDR3 sequence (DNA): TGTGCCAGCAGCGCCGGGGGGGGGACAGTTACTAACTATGGCTACACCTTC. Translation gives CASSAGGGTVTNYGYTF. This chain connects TRBV9 to TRBJ1-2, with TRBD1 identical over 7 bases. This CDR3 has 17 amino acids. Trimming at V came to 3 bases and at J to 0 bases, leaving 11 bases not matched to a gene. CDR1 and CDR2 from the germline V gene are SGDLS and YYNGEE.

The J gene is TRBJ1-2, the V gene TRBV2; no firm D call. Germline V gene sequence: CDR1 SNHLY, CDR2 FYNNEI. The CDR3 totals 16 residues. Trimming cost V 8 bases and J 3 bases, with 22 bases left between them. CDR3 coding DNA: TGTGCCAGCGTCAGCGGGAGTCACGAGCAGTACTATGGCTACACCTTC. It translates to CASVSGSHEQYYGYTF.

This clonotype was detected ten times or more. The chain links TRBV13 to TRBJ2-5, with 10 bases matching TRBD2. The CDR3 spans 14 residues. In germline, CDR1 is PRHDT, CDR2 FYEKMQ (reference sequence). V lost 7 bases and J lost 5; bases outside the gene matches: 7. The CDR3 spells CASTLAGEEETQYF. CDR3 coding DNA: TGTGCCAGCACTCTAGCGGGAGAGGAGGAGACCCAGTACTTC. The variable domain in full, completed from reference TRBV13 and TRBJ2-5, reads AAGVIQSPRHLIKEKRETATLKCYPIPRHDTVYWYQQGPGQDPQFLISFYEKMQSDKGSIPDRFSAQQFSDYHSELNMSSLELGDSALYFCASTLAGEEETQYFGPGTRLLVL.

This sequence joins TRBV7-9 and TRBJ1-1; a possible D gene is TRBD1 (6 bases). Germline CDR1 is SEHNR and CDR2 is FQNEAQ (reference sequence). V lost 4 bases and J 4 bases, leaving 10 bases between the germline ends. The CDR3 is 13 residues long. Here the CDR3 DNA reads TGTGCCAGCAGCTCCACAGGGAGCACTGAAGCTTTCTTT. As protein: CASSSTGSTEAFF.

This clonotype appeared many times. The CDR3 loop is CASSHWTGGAYEQYF. The DNA of the CDR3 is TGCGCCAGCAGCCACTGGACAGGGGGGGCCTACGAGCAGTACTTC. J is TRBJ2-7 and V is TRBV4-1, with 10 bases lining up with TRBD1. The CDR3 totals 15 residues. Germline lookup yields CDR1 MGHRA and CDR2 YSYEKL. J was trimmed by 2 bases and V by 3 bases; bases with no gene match: 4.

The CDR3 sequence: CASSQDVRGYTF. The CDR3 nucleotides are TGTGCCAGCAGCCAAGATGTCCGGGGCTACACCTTC. The rearrangement links TRBV14 to TRBJ1-2; no reliable D call. This CDR3 has 12 residues. Germline-derived CDR1 and CDR2 are SGHDN and FVKESK. Trimming left V 0 bases short and J 8 bases short, with 7 bases between.

This clonotype was counted many times. V gene TRBV14 combines with J gene TRBJ2-5; the match to TRBD1 covers 8 bases. There are 13 residues in the CDR3. CDR1 and CDR2 (germline): SGHDN, FVKESK. With 3 bases clipped from V and 4 bases from J, the junction kept 1 base outside the gene matches. The CDR3 is CASSHRGPETQYF. DNA for the CDR3: TGTGCCAGCAGCCACAGGGGGCCAGAGACCCAGTACTTC. The whole variable domain, remainder taken from reference TRBV14 and TRBJ2-5, is EAGVTQFPSHSVIEKGQTVTLRCDPISGHDNLYWYRRVMGKEIKFLLHFVKESKQDESGMPNNRFLAERTGGTYSTLKVQPAELEDSGVYFCASSHRGPETQYFGPGTRLLVL.

The sample holds a few counts of this clonotype. The V call is TRBV6-1, the J call TRBJ1-4; D gene uncertain. V gave up 5 bases and J gave up 8 bases, with 12 bases separating them. The CDR3 loop spans 13 amino acids. Germline V gene sequence: CDR1 MNHNS, CDR2 SASEGT. In nucleotides, the CDR3 is TGTGCCAGCAGTTATAGGCCGGACGAAAAACTGTTTTTT. Translated: CASSYRPDEKLFF.

This chain joins TRBV25-1 and TRBJ1-2; D might be TRBD1 (6 bases). Per the germline V gene, CDR1 is MGHDK and CDR2 is SYGVNS. This CDR3 has 14 amino acids. With 3 bases removed from V and 6 bases from J, the gap between germline ends came to 14 bases. The CDR3: CASSDIRGSNGYTF. The DNA for the CDR3 is TGTGCCAGCAGTGACATAAGGGGGAGCAATGGCTACACCTTC.

With regard to this clonotype: A much larger clone differs by one base, so this may be a read error. V usage is TRBV10-3 and J usage is TRBJ2-5; D not certain. V dropped 6 bases and J dropped 5 bases, with 10 bases sitting between them. Looked up from germline, CDR1 is ENHRY and CDR2 is SYGVKD. The CDR3 consists of 12 residues. CDR3 sequence (DNA): TGTGCCATCAGCCCCCTTACGGAGACCCAGTACTTC. This codes for CAISPLTETQYF.

V usage is TRBV13 and J usage is TRBJ1-1, with no clear D. Germline CDR1 is PRHDT and CDR2 is FYEKMQ (reference sequence). Trimming cost V 2 bases and J 0 bases, with 10 bases left between them. This CDR3 region has 15 residues. In DNA, the CDR3 is TGTGCCAGCAGCTTAAAGGGTCGGATGAACACTGAAGCTTTCTTT. This encodes CASSLKGRMNTEAFF.

Ten or more counts support this clonotype. V is TRBV14 and J is TRBJ1-1; D gene uncertain. This CDR3 contains 12 residues. Deletions cut 3 bases from V and 5 bases from J, with 7 bases between. Germline CDR1 SGHDN, CDR2 FVKESK. The CDR3 nucleotides are TGTGCCAGCAGCCAGATCGGGACTGAAGCTTTCTTT. Encoded protein: CASSQIGTEAFF.

This clonotype has at least ten counts. This chain links TRBV4-2 with TRBJ2-5; D is unclear. The CDR3 spans 17 residues. The germline V gene encodes CDR1 LGHNA and CDR2 YNFKEQ. Between the trimmed V and J ends, which lost 0 bases and 5 bases, there was a span of 19 bases. The CDR3 DNA sequence: TGTGCCAGCAGCCAAGATCACGAGACGGGTGTTTCGGAGACCCAGTACTTC. This sequence encodes CASSQDHETGVSETQYF.

Many counts were recorded for this clonotype. The chain carries TRBV5-1 and TRBJ2-7, with TRBD1 identical over 11 bases. CDR3 length equals 14 residues. The germline V gene encodes CDR1 SGHRS and CDR2 YFSETQ. V shed 4 bases and J 4 bases; nucleotides not matched to a gene: 4. Here the CDR3 DNA reads TGCGCCAGCAGCCGCGGGACAGGGGGTTACGAGCAGTACTTC. Amino acid sequence: CASSRGTGGYEQYF.

The chain employs TRBV5-5 and TRBJ2-7; 8 bases are a match to TRBD1. This CDR3 is built from 17 residues. From germline, CDR1 is SGHKS and CDR2 YYEKEE (reference sequence). The trim removed 6 bases at V and 6 bases at J, leaving 20 bases unmatched. CDR3 in DNA: TGTGCCAGCACCCGACTCGGAGCCGGGACAGGCCCTCGCGAGCAGTACTTC. Protein: CASTRLGAGTGPREQYF.

This clonotype has more than one count but fewer than ten. The chain carries TRBV4-2 and TRBJ2-7; 9 bases map to TRBD2. There are 15 residues in the CDR3. Germline CDR1 LGHNA, CDR2 YNFKEQ. Germline trimming cut 0 bases from V and 7 bases from J; bases unmatched to any gene: 7. The CDR3 DNA sequence: TGTGCCAGCAGCCAAGATGACGCGGGAGGGCGGGAGCAGTACTTC. Protein: CASSQDDAGGREQYF.

This clonotype was recorded many times. The chain has TRBV10-3 and TRBJ2-2; D possibly corresponds to TRBD1 (6 bases). There are 15 residues in the CDR3. The ends were cut back, 0 bases at V and 1 base at J, with 6 bases in the middle. Germline lookup yields CDR1 ENHRY and CDR2 SYGVKD. As DNA, the CDR3 is TGTGCCATCAGTGAGTCCAGGGGGAACACCGGGGAGCTGTTTTTT. Its translation: CAISESRGNTGELFF.

There are a few counts of this clonotype. The V call is TRBV5-1, the J call TRBJ2-2; D is undetermined. CDR1 SGHRS and CDR2 YFSETQ come from the germline V gene. Trimming took off 0 bases at V and 6 bases at J, with 6 bases between the two ends. The CDR3 length is 13 residues. The CDR3 DNA reads as TGCGCCAGCAGCTTGGGACGCGCCGGGGAGCTGTTTTTT. It specifies CASSLGRAGELFF.

This clonotype was observed a handful of times. This rearrangement joins TRBV4-1 to TRBJ2-5; D might be TRBD2 (6 bases). V dropped 4 bases and J dropped 1 base, with 19 bases sitting between them. The CDR3 is 17 amino acids. CDR1 is MGHRA and CDR2 is YSYEKL in the germline V gene. CDR3 sequence reads: CASSPAKLISGQETQYF. The CDR3 region has the DNA TGCGCCAGCAGCCCCGCCAAACTTATTAGCGGCCAAGAGACCCAGTACTTC.